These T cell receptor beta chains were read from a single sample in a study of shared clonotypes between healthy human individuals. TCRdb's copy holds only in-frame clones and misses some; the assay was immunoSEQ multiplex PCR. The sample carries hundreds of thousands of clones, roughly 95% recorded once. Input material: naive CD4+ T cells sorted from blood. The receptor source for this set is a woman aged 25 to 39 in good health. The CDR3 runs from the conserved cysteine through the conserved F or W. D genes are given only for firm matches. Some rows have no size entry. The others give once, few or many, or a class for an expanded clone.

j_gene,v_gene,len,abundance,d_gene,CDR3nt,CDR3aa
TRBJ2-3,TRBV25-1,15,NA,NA,TGTGCCAGCAGTGAATTTGCTAGCCAGAGGGATACGCAGTATTTT,CASSEFASQRDTQYF
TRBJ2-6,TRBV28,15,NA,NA,TGTGCCAGCAGTTTGCGAGAGGCGGGGGCCAACGTCCTGACTTTC,CASSLREAGANVLTF
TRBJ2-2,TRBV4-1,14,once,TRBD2,TGCGCCAGCAGAATAGCGGGAGGAACCGGGGAGCTGTTTTTT,CASRIAGGTGELFF
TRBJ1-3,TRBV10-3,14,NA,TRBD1,TGTGCCATCAGCCCAGGGGGCTCTGGAAACACCATATATTTT,CAISPGGSGNTIYF
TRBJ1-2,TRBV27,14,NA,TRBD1,TGTGCCAGCAGGCCTCCGGACAGGGTCCATGGCTACACCTTC,CASRPPDRVHGYTF
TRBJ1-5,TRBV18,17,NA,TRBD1,TGTGCCAGCTCACCGTCCGGGACAGTGTATAGCAATCAGCCCCAGCATTTT,CASSPSGTVYSNQPQHF
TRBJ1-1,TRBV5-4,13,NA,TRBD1,TGTGCCAGCTCCCTGACAGGGTCAGGGGGAGCTTTCTTT,CASSLTGSGGAFF
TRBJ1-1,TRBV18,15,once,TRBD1,TGTGCCAGCTCGAACGGACAGGACCCGAACACTGAAGCTTTCTTT,CASSNGQDPNTEAFF
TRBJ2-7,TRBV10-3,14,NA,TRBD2,TGTGCCATCAGTGGAGCGGGAGGGCCAGGGGAGCAGTACTTC,CAISGAGGPGEQYF
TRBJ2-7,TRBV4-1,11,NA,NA,TGCGCCAGCAGCCGGGCAGGAGAGCAGTACTTC,CASSRAGEQYF
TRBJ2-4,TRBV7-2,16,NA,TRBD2,TGTGCCAGCAGCTTAGGGACTAGCTGGGACAAAAACATTCAGTACTTC,CASSLGTSWDKNIQYF
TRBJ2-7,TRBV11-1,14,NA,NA,TGTGCCAGCAGATCCGGGACTGACTCCTACGAGCAGTACTTC,CASRSGTDSYEQYF
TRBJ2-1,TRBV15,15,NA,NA,TGTGCCACCAGCAGAGATACGGGAGCAGGTAATGAGCAGTTCTTC,CATSRDTGAGNEQFF
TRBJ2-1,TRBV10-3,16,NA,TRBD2,TGTGCCATCAGTGAGCCCCCAGCGGGAGAGAACAATGAGCAGTTCTTC,CAISEPPAGENNEQFF
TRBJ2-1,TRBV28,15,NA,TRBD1,TGTGCCAGCAGACTTGGGACAGGTCCCCCCAATGAGCAGTTCTTC,CASRLGTGPPNEQFF
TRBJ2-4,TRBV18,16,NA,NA,TGTGCCAGCTCACCCCAGCCCCTACTAGCCAAAAACATTCAGTACTTC,CASSPQPLLAKNIQYF
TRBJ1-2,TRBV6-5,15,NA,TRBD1,TGTGCCAGCAGTTACTCGGGACAGCGTAGTAGGGGCTACACCTTC,CASSYSGQRSRGYTF
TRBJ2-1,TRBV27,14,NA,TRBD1,TGTGCCAGCTCCCGGGACAGGGGGATGAATGAGCAGTTCTTC,CASSRDRGMNEQFF
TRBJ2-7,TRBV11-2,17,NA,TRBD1,TGTGCCAGCAGCGAAATAAACCCGGGACAGTACTCCTACGAGCAGTACTTC,CASSEINPGQYSYEQYF
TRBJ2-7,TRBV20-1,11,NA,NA,TGCAGTGCAAGCTCCGTCTACGAGCAGTACTTC,CSASSVYEQYF
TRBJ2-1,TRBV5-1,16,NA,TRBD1,TGCGCCAGCAGCCCACAAATCGGGACAGGGGGCAATGAGCAGTTCTTC,CASSPQIGTGGNEQFF
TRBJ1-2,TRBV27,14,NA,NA,TGTGCCAGCAGTTTATCGTCCGGAGGGGGTGGCTACACCTTC,CASSLSSGGGGYTF
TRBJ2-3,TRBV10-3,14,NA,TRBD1,TGTGCCATCAGGGGGACAGGGGTTGCAGATACGCAGTATTTT,CAIRGTGVADTQYF
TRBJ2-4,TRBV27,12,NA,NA,TGTGCCAGTTCGACAGACCAAAACATTCAGTACTTC,CASSTDQNIQYF
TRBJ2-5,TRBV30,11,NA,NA,TGTGCCTGGAGTGCGGGAGAGACCCAGTACTTC,CAWSAGETQYF
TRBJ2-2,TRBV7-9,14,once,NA,TGTGCCAGCAGTGTGGAGACGAACACCGGGGAGCTGTTTTTT,CASSVETNTGELFF
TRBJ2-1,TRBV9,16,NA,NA,TGTGCCAGCAGCCCCCGTGGCCCGGCCTCCTACAATGAGCAGTTCTTC,CASSPRGPASYNEQFF
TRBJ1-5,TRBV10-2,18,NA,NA,TGCGCCAGCAGTGAGTCGGGGGGGTTACCTCATAGCAATCAGCCCCAGCATTTT,CASSESGGLPHSNQPQHF
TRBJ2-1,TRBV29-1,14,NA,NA,TGCAGCGTGGCCGTGCAGGGATCCTACAATGAGCAGTTCTTC,CSVAVQGSYNEQFF
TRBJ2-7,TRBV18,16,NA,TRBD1,TGTGCCAGCTCCCCCAGGGCCGGGACAGGGCAGTACGAGCAGTACTTC,CASSPRAGTGQYEQYF
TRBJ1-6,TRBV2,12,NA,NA,TGTGCCAGCAGCGGGGATAATTCACCCCTCCACTTT,CASSGDNSPLHF
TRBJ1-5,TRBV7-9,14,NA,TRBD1,TGTGCCAGCACCCAAGGGCAGGGGGATCAGCCCCAGCATTTT,CASTQGQGDQPQHF
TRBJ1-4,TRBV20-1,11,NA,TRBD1,TGCAGTGCTAGGACAGGGGTAACTACGGTTTTT,CSARTGVTTVF
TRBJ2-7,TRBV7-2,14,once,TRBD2,TGTGCCAGCAGCTTAAATCCGCGGGAGAACGAGCAGTACTTC,CASSLNPRENEQYF
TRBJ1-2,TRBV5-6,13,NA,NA,TGTGCCAGCAGCTTCGCAGGGCTAGTAGGCTACACCTTC,CASSFAGLVGYTF
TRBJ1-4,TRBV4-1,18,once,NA,TGCGCCAGCAGCCAAGTCTACCGAAGGTCAGCAACTAATGAAAAACTGTTTTTT,CASSQVYRRSATNEKLFF
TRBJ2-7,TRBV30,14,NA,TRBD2,TGTGCTCTGGAGGTGGGACTAGCGACTAGCGAGCAGTACTTC,CALEVGLATSEQYF
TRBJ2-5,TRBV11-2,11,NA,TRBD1,TGTGCCAGCAGCTCGGGACAGCATCAGTACTTC,CASSSGQHQYF
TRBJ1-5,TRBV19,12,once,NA,TGTGCCAGTAGTATCATCGGTCAGCCCCAGCATTTT,CASSIIGQPQHF
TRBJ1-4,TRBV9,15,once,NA,TGTGCCAGCAGCGTAACGGGGGGATCTAATGAAAAACTGTTTTTT,CASSVTGGSNEKLFF
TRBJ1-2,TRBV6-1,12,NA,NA,TGTGCCAGCGTGACGGGCAGCTATGGCTACACCTTC,CASVTGSYGYTF
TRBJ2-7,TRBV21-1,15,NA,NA,TGTGCCAGCAGCACCCTCCCCAGGTGGGGCTACGAGCAGTACTTC,CASSTLPRWGYEQYF
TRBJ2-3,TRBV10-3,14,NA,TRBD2,TGTGCCATCAGTGAACTAGCGGGAACAGATACGCAGTATTTT,CAISELAGTDTQYF
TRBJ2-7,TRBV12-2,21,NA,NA,TGTGCAAGTCGCTTAGTCCTCCAGACTAGCGGGAGGGCACTAATATCCTACGAGCAGTACTTC,CASRLVLQTSGRALISYEQYF
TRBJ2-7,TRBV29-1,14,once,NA,TGCAGCGTGACCGTTAGAGGACTCACCTACGAGCAGTACTTC,CSVTVRGLTYEQYF
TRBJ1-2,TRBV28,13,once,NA,TGTGCCAGCAGCCTACAGGAATACTATGGCTACACCTTC,CASSLQEYYGYTF
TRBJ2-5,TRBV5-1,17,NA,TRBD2,TGCGCCAGCAGCTTGGGGCTAGCGGGAGTTCGGGAAGAGACCCAGTACTTC,CASSLGLAGVREETQYF
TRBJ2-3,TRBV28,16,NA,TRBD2,TGTGCCAGCAGCGGACTAGCGGCAGAATTGGCCTATACGCAGTATTTT,CASSGLAAELAYTQYF
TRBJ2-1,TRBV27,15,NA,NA,TGTGCCAGCAGTTTATCTGGGGCTAACTACAATGAGCAGTTCTTC,CASSLSGANYNEQFF
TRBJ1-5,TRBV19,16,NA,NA,TGTGCCAGTAGTGCTGGCCCGGGTTCAGGGAGAAAGCCCCAGCATTTT,CASSAGPGSGRKPQHF
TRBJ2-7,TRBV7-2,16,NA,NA,TGTGCCAGCAGCCCCCGGACAGCCAGTTTCTCCTACGAGCAGTACTTC,CASSPRTASFSYEQYF
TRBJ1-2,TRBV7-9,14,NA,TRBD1,TGTGCCAGCAGACGGACAGGGGGAACCTATGGCTACACCTTC,CASRRTGGTYGYTF
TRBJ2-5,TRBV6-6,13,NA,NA,TGTGCCAGCAGCCAGCCGGGGGTTGAGACCCAGTACTTC,CASSQPGVETQYF